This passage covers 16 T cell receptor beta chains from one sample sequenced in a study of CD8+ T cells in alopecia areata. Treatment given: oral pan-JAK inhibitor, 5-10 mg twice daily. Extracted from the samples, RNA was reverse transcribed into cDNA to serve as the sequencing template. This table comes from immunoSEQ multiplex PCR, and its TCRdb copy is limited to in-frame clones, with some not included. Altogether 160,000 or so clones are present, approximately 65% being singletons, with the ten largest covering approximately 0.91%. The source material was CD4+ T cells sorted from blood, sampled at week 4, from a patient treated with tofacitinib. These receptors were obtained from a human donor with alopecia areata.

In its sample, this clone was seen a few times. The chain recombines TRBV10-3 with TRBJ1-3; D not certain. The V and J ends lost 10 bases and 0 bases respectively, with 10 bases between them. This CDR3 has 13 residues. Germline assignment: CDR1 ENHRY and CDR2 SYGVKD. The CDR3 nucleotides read TGTGCCAGCGGGCGGATCTCTGGAAACACCATATATTTT. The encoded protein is CASGRISGNTIYF.

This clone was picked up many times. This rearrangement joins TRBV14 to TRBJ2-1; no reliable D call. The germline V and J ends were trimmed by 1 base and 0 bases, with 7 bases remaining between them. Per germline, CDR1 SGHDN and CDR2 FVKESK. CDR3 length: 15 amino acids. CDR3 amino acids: CASSQAGGSYNEQFF. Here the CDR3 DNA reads TGTGCCAGCAGCCAAGCGGGCGGCTCCTACAATGAGCAGTTCTTC.

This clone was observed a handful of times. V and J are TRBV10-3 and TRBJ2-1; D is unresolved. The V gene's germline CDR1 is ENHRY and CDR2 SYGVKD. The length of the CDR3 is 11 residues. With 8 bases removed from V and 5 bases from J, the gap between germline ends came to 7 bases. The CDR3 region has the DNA TGTGCCATCCGCAGTAACAATGAGCAGTTCTTC. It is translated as CAIRSNNEQFF.

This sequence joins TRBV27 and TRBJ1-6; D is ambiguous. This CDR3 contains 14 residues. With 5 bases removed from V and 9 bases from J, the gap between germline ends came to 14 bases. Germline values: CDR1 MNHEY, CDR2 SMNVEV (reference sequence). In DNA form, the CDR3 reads TGTGCCAGCAGTCCCCTCAACTGGGGTTCACCCCTCCACTTT. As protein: CASSPLNWGSPLHF.

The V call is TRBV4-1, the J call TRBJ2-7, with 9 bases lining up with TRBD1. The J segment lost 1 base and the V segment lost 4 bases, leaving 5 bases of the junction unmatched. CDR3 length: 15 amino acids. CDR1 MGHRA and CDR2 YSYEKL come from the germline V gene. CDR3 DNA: TGCGCCAGCAGCCTTTCCGGGACAGGGTCCTACGAGCAGTACTTC. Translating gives CASSLSGTGSYEQYF.

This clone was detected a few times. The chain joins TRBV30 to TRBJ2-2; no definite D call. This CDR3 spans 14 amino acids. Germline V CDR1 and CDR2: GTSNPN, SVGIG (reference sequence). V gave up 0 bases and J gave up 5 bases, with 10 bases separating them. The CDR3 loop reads CAWSVNWGTGELFF. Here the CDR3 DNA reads TGTGCCTGGAGTGTAAACTGGGGTACCGGGGAGCTGTTTTTT.

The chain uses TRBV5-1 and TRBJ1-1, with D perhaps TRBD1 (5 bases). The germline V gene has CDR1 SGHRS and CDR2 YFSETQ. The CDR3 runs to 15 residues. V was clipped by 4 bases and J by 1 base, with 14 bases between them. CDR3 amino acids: CASSTGPSGNTEAFF. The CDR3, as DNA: TGCGCCAGCAGCACGGGACCCTCGGGGAACACTGAAGCTTTCTTT.

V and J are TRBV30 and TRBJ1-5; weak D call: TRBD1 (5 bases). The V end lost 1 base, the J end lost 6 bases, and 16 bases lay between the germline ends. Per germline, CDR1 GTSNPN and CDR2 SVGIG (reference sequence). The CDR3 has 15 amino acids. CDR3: CAWSGDTPGAQPQHF. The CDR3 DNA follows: TGTGCCTGGAGTGGAGACACCCCTGGGGCTCAGCCCCAGCATTTT.

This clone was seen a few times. Here the CDR3 reads CASSDTRRGANYGYTF. CDR3 sequence (DNA): TGTGCCAGCAGTGATACGCGACGTGGTGCTAACTATGGCTACACCTTC. The chain is built from TRBV25-1 and TRBJ1-2; D gene ambiguous. Per the germline V gene, CDR1 is MGHDK and CDR2 is SYGVNS. This CDR3 region has 16 residues. Trimming took off 3 bases at V and 0 bases at J, with 14 bases between the two ends.

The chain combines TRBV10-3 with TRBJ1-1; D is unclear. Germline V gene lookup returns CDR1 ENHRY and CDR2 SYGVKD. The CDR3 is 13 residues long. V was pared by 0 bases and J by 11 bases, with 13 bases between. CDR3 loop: CAISESGGPDAFF. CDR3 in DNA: TGTGCCATCAGTGAGTCGGGCGGCCCAGACGCTTTCTTT.

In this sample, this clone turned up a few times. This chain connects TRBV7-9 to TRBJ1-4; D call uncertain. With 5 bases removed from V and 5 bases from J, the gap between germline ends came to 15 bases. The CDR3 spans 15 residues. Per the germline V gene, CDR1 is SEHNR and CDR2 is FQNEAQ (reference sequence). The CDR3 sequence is CASSPGGRQNEKLFF. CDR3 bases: TGTGCCAGCAGCCCCGGCGGCAGGCAAAATGAAAAACTGTTTTTT.

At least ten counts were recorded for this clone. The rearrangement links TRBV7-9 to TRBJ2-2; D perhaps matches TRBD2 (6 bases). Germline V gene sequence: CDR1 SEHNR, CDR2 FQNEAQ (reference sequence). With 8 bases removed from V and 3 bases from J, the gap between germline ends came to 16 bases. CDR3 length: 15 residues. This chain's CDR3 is CASRKGPGDTGELFF. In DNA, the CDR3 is TGTGCCAGCCGGAAGGGCCCGGGGGACACCGGGGAGCTGTTTTTT.

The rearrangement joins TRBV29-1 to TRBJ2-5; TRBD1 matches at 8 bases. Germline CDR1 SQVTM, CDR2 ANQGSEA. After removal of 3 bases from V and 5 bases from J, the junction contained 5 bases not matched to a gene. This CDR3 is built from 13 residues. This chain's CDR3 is CSVDQTGAETQYF. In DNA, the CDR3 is TGCAGCGTTGACCAGACAGGGGCGGAGACCCAGTACTTC.

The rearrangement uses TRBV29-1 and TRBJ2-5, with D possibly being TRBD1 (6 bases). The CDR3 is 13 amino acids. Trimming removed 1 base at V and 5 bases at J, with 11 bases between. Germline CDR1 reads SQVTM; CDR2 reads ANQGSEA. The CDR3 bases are TGCAGCGTTGAAGCACAGGGTCGGGAGACCCAGTACTTC. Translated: CSVEAQGRETQYF.

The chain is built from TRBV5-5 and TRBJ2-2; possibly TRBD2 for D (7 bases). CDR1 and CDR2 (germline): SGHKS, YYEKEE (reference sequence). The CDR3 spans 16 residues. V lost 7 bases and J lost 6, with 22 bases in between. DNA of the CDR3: TGTGCCAGCCACGAGGGGGGGCATGAGATCGCCGGGGAGCTGTTTTTT. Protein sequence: CASHEGGHEIAGELFF.

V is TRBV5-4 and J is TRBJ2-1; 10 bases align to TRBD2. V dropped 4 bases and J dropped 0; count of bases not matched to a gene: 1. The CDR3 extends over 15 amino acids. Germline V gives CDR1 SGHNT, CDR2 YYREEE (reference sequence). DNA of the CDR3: TGTGCCAGCAGCCGGACTAGCGGCTCCTACAATGAGCAGTTCTTC. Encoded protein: CASSRTSGSYNEQFF.